This is a list of T cell receptor beta chains from one sample in a study of brain metastases from non-small cell lung cancer. The protocol was immunoSEQ multiplex PCR, while the TCRdb copy is restricted to in-frame clones and leaves out a portion. The repertoire consists of about 8,000 clones, with around four fifths occurring once and the leading ten covering 3.5% to 5%. The sequenced material came from primary lung tumor tissue. These receptors came from a donor aged 40 or over with non-small cell lung cancer. Both conserved end residues are part of each CDR3. Each record gives: clone size, D gene, V gene, J gene, CDR3 protein, CDR3 DNA. D genes are given only for firm matches. Not all rows give a size; the values are once, few, many and, for expanded clones, a class.

.	.	TRBV28	TRBJ2-6	CASSSQTRADFSGANVLTF	TGTGCCAGCAGTTCACAAACCAGGGCGGACTTCTCTGGGGCCAACGTCCTGACTTTC
.	TRBD1	TRBV5-4	TRBJ2-1	CASSADRGPYNEQFF	TGTGCCAGCAGCGCCGACAGGGGACCCTACAATGAGCAGTTCTTC
.	.	TRBV7-2	TRBJ1-4	CASSLGGLWLTNEKLFF	TGTGCCAGCAGCTTAGGCGGTCTATGGTTAACTAATGAAAAACTGTTTTTT
.	TRBD1	TRBV19	TRBJ1-6	CASSIPGRDSRAALHF	TGTGCCAGTAGTATCCCTGGCCGGGACAGCCGGGCGGCCCTCCACTTT
.	.	TRBV7-8	TRBJ1-1	CASSLGSNWELNTEAFF	TGTGCCAGCAGCTTAGGAAGTAACTGGGAATTGAACACTGAAGCTTTCTTT
once	.	TRBV7-2	TRBJ2-2	CASSLPRGNTGELFF	TGTGCCAGCAGTCTCCCACGGGGGAACACCGGGGAGCTGTTTTTT
.	TRBD2	TRBV19	TRBJ2-4	CASSGEGKRGTKNIQYF	TGTGCCAGTAGCGGGGAGGGAAAGAGGGGAACCAAAAACATTCAGTACTTC
.	TRBD1	TRBV7-2	TRBJ1-1	CASSSGTGVSLWTEAFF	TGTGCCAGCAGCTCCGGGACAGGGGTCTCGTTGTGGACTGAAGCTTTCTTT
.	.	TRBV19	TRBJ2-5	CASRAGQRWKETQYF	TGTGCCAGTAGGGCGGGACAGCGTTGGAAAGAGACCCAGTACTTC
.	.	TRBV3-1/TRBV3-2	TRBJ1-6	CASSRTPGISPLHF	TGTGCCAGCAGCCGAACACCGGGGATATCACCCCTCCACTTT
.	.	TRBV28	TRBJ1-3	CASSRTIELLGNTIYF	TGTGCCAGCAGTCGTACCATAGAACTTTTGGGAAACACCATATATTTT
.	.	TRBV6-5	TRBJ2-5	CASSYKQGGETQYF	TGTGCCAGCAGTTATAAACAGGGTGGAGAGACCCAGTACTTC
once	.	TRBV18	TRBJ2-2	CASSPQAGTGELFF	TGTGCCAGCTCACCACAGGCGGGCACCGGGGAGCTGTTTTTT
.	.	TRBV4-3	TRBJ1-2	CASSQSLAPPGDGYTF	TGCGCCAGCAGCCAATCACTTGCCCCCCCTGGCGATGGCTACACCTTC
few	TRBD1	TRBV24-1	TRBJ1-1	CATKAGGNTEAFF	TGTGCCACCAAAGCAGGGGGCAACACTGAAGCTTTCTTT
.	TRBD2	TRBV5-1	TRBJ2-5	CTSSVGTSGQETQYF	TGCACCAGCAGCGTAGGGACTAGCGGCCAAGAGACCCAATACTTC
.	TRBD2	TRBV6-1	TRBJ2-5	CASSAALAGAIQETQYF	TGTGCCAGCAGTGCCGCCTTAGCGGGGGCTATCCAAGAGACCCAGTACTTC
.	.	TRBV6-1	TRBJ2-2	CASSVVGRGLSGELFF	TGTGCCAGCAGTGTGGTCGGCAGGGGATTATCCGGGGAGCTGTTTTTT
once	TRBD1	TRBV5-5	TRBJ2-1	CASHLQGEDNEQFF	TGTGCCAGTCACCTACAGGGGGAGGACAATGAGCAGTTCTTC
.	.	TRBV25-1	TRBJ2-7	CATGSGKGEQYF	TGTGCCACAGGATCGGGGAAGGGCGAGCAGTACTTC
.	.	TRBV29-1	TRBJ2-3	CSVRGYGSVNTQYF	TGCAGCGTTCGGGGGTACGGGTCCGTGAATACGCAGTATTTT
.	.	TRBV25-1	TRBJ1-1	CVSTGGNTEAFF	TGTGTCAGCACTGGGGGTAACACTGAAGCTTTCTTT
.	TRBD1	TRBV5-1	TRBJ2-7	CASSSMGQGLNEQYF	TGCGCCAGCAGCTCAATGGGACAGGGGTTAAACGAGCAGTACTTC
few	.	TRBV5-6	TRBJ1-2	CASSLRVTGGYTF	TGTGCCAGCAGCTTGAGGGTGACAGGTGGCTACACCTTC
.	TRBD1	TRBV18	TRBJ1-6	CASSETGGSNSPLHF	TGTGCCAGCTCAGAGACAGGGGGAAGTAATTCACCCCTCCACTTT
few	.	TRBV27	TRBJ2-3	CASSLFWQSTDTQYF	TGTGCCAGCAGTTTATTTTGGCAGTCTACAGATACGCAGTATTTT
.	.	TRBV6-5	TRBJ1-3	CASSSDIGSGNTIYF	TGTGCCAGCAGTTCGGACATTGGTTCTGGAAACACCATATATTTT
.	TRBD1	TRBV5-8	TRBJ2-5	CASRRKDRGRKETQYF	TGTGCCAGCAGGAGGAAGGACAGGGGTAGGAAAGAGACCCAGTACTTC
.	.	TRBV29-1	TRBJ2-5	CSVANNQETQYF	TGCAGCGTTGCGAATAACCAAGAGACCCAGTACTTC
.	.	TRBV5-1	TRBJ1-1	CASRRQANTEAFF	TGCGCCAGCAGACGACAGGCAAACACTGAAGCTTTCTTT
once	.	TRBV4-3	TRBJ2-1	CASSQDGIRYNEQFF	TGCGCCAGCAGCCAAGATGGCATCCGTTACAATGAGCAGTTCTTC
.	TRBD1	TRBV11-2	TRBJ1-3	CASSLTQIDRGGAGNTIYF	TGTGCCAGCAGCTTAACCCAAATCGACAGGGGCGGCGCGGGAAACACCATATATTTT
.	TRBD1	TRBV2	TRBJ2-3	CAIRPTGVDTQYF	TGTGCCATTCGGCCGACAGGGGTTGATACGCAGTATTTT
.	TRBD1	TRBV7-2	TRBJ2-7	CASSYRDSSYEQYF	TGTGCCAGCAGCTATCGGGACAGCTCCTACGAGCAGTACTTC
.	TRBD1	TRBV6-2/TRBV6-3	TRBJ2-7	CASSLEGGHYEQYF	TGTGCCAGCAGCCTGGAAGGGGGCCACTACGAGCAGTACTTC
.	.	TRBV28	TRBJ1-6	CASSPPRGSGGSPLHF	TGTGCCAGCAGTCCCCCCCGGGGGTCCGGGGGTTCACCCCTCCACTTT
.	.	TRBV5-4	TRBJ2-5	CASSSAGIQETQYF	TGTGCCAGCAGCTCGGCGGGAATCCAAGAGACCCAGTACTTC
.	.	TRBV6-1	TRBJ1-4	CASSEERFRGRNVIILFF	TGTGCCAGCAGTGAAGAACGATTCCGGGGGCGGAATGTTATTATACTGTTTTTT
.	.	TRBV5-1	TRBJ2-1	CASSPASGAYNEQFF	TGCGCCAGCAGCCCGGCCTCGGGGGCTTACAATGAGCAGTTCTTC
.	.	TRBV6-1	TRBJ1-1	CASSEALGEMNTEAFF	TGTGCCAGCAGTGAAGCGCTGGGGGAGATGAACACTGAAGCTTTCTTT
.	.	TRBV15	TRBJ2-1	CATSRSWGYRNEQFF	TGTGCCACCAGCAGGTCCTGGGGCTACAGGAATGAGCAGTTCTTC
.	.	TRBV7-3	TRBJ2-3	CASSSGTFGTDTQYF	TGTGCCAGCAGCTCAGGAACGTTCGGCACAGATACGCAGTATTTT
few	.	TRBV19	TRBJ1-2	CASSMSDRGYTF	TGTGCCAGTAGTATGTCGGACCGGGGCTACACCTTC
.	.	TRBV6-6	TRBJ1-5	CASSTSGGLGQPQHF	TGTGCCAGCAGCACCTCGGGCGGGTTGGGTCAGCCCCAGCATTTT
.	TRBD2	TRBV3-1/TRBV3-2	TRBJ2-7	CASSPPGGEQYF	TGTGCCAGCAGCCCCCCGGGGGGAGAGCAGTACTTC
.	TRBD1	TRBV6-2/TRBV6-3	TRBJ2-1	CASSYRDRGLYNEQFF	TGTGCCAGCAGTTACCGCGACAGGGGGCTGTACAATGAGCAGTTCTTC
.	.	TRBV30	TRBJ1-6	CAWSGLAGSINSPLHF	TGTGCCTGGAGTGGTTTAGCCGGATCAATTAATTCACCCCTCCACTTT
.	.	TRBV4-3	TRBJ2-7	CASSQRQGGYEQYF	TGCGCCAGCAGCCAACGACAGGGAGGTTACGAGCAGTACTTC
.	.	TRBV5-1	TRBJ1-1	CASSWGLNTEAFF	TGCGCCAGCAGCTGGGGCTTGAACACTGAAGCTTTCTTT
.	.	TRBV10-3	TRBJ2-1	CAISPGYNEQFF	TGTGCCATCAGTCCCGGGTACAATGAGCAGTTCTTC
.	TRBD1	TRBV24-1	TRBJ2-1	CATRDRIYNEQFF	TGTGCCACCAGGGACAGGATCTACAATGAGCAGTTCTTC
.	.	TRBV13	TRBJ1-2	CASSSGPQSYGYTF	TGTGCCAGCAGCTCCGGACCCCAAAGCTATGGCTACACCTTC
.	.	TRBV10-1	TRBJ2-3	CATNPGQLTDTQYF	TGCGCCACGAATCCAGGACAGCTCACAGATACGCAGTATTTT
few	TRBD1	TRBV28	TRBJ1-1	CASTSGQGGSTEAFF	TGTGCCAGTACATCGGGACAGGGAGGGAGCACTGAAGCTTTCTTT
.	.	TRBV4-3	TRBJ1-2	CASSQDRENGYTF	TGCGCCAGCAGCCAAGACAGGGAGAATGGCTACACCTTC
.	.	TRBV3-1/TRBV3-2	TRBJ1-2	CASSQGTSSTNYGYTF	TGTGCCAGCAGCCAAGGGACATCCTCAACTAACTATGGCTACACCTTC
.	.	TRBV7-2	TRBJ1-6	CASSTSSGGYNSPLHF	TGTGCCAGCAGTACGTCTTCCGGGGGCTATAATTCACCCCTCCACTTT
.	.	TRBV3-1/TRBV3-2	TRBJ2-5	CASSLTGREETQYF	TGTGCCAGCAGCCTGACAGGGAGGGAAGAGACCCAGTACTTC
.	TRBD1	TRBV28	TRBJ2-7	CASRDRGTYEQYF	TGTGCCAGCAGAGACAGGGGCACCTACGAGCAGTACTTC